One sample yielded the 20 T cell receptor beta chains listed below, sequenced in a study of metastatic and nonmetastatic thyroid tumors (dated by TCRdb to the early 2020s). Library preparation was by PCR. The sample was run on an Illumina HiSeq 4000. Using fastp trimming at Q25 and MiXCR clonotype assembly, TCRdb reanalyzed the public sequencing data and kept in-frame beta chains. The sample data list 14,000 to 15,000 clones, and around a quarter of these were observed just once. The biggest ten clones account for less than 10% of the sample. No treatment had been received by any patient before thyroid surgery. The specimen was tumor tissue. Source of these receptors: a female donor with papillary thyroid cancer or a benign thyroid nodule (not recorded which). Some clones in this sample may be carry-over from other donors' samples.

By sample share, this clone is medium-sized (0.01 to 0.1%). V usage is TRBV5-1 and J usage is TRBJ1-1; D is ambiguous. This CDR3 has 14 residues. Germline CDR1 reads SGHRS; CDR2 reads YFSETQ. The V gene lost 0 bases and the J gene lost 6 bases, with 12 bases spanning the gap. CDR3 sequence reads: CASSLDGLRAEAFF. In DNA, the CDR3 is TGCGCCAGCAGCTTGGATGGGCTACGGGCTGAAGCTTTCTTT. The full variable domain, with the rest looked up from reference TRBV5-1 and TRBJ1-1, is KAGVTQTPRYLIKTRGQQVTLSCSPISGHRSVSWYQQTPGQGLQFLFEYFSETQRNKGNFPGRFSGRQFSNSRSEMNVSTLELGDSALYLCASSLDGLRAEAFFGQGTRLTVV.

This clone was detected only a few times. The CDR3 coding sequence is TGTGCCAGCAGGGAGGGGGGCGACGGGCTGTTTTTT. It codes for CASREGGDGLFF. The chain combines TRBV6-1 with TRBJ2-2, with D perhaps assigned TRBD1 or TRBD2 (6 bases each). The germline gives CDR1 MNHNS, CDR2 SASEGT. The CDR3 spans 12 residues. The V end was cut by 6 bases, the J end by 13 bases, with 15 bases between.

This clone was counted only a few times. The chain uses TRBV19 and TRBJ1-5; D not certain. Looked up from germline, CDR1 is LNHDA and CDR2 is SQIVND (reference sequence). This CDR3 spans 12 amino acids. V was shortened by 7 bases and J by 4 bases, with 8 bases between the two germline ends. CDR3 nucleotides: TGTGCCAGTAAGATCAGTAATCAGCCCCAGCATTTT. Translating gives CASKISNQPQHF.

As for this clone: It may be a read error: a sequence one base away is much more abundant. This rearrangement joins TRBV6-1 to TRBJ2-7; 10 nucleotides align to TRBD1. This CDR3 comprises 14 residues. The germline V gene has CDR1 MNHNS and CDR2 SASEGT. The CDR3: CASIPGQGIGERYF. CDR3 DNA: TGTGCCAGCATTCCGGGACAGGGGATCGGGGAGCGGTACTTC.

This clone showed up many times. The same CDR3 also results from other DNA sequences found in this sample. The genes are TRBV20-1 and TRBJ2-5; D not resolved. This CDR3 has 12 residues. The V and J ends lost 6 bases and 7 bases respectively, with 15 bases between them. Germline V gives CDR1 DFQATT, CDR2 SNEGSKA (reference sequence). Here the CDR3 reads CSAPRSWGTQYF. In DNA, the CDR3 is TGCAGTGCCCCGAGAAGCTGGGGGACCCAGTACTTC.

The count of this clone is one. The gene calls are TRBV11-1 and TRBJ2-2, with a tentative D call TRBD1 (6 bases). Germline V gene lookup returns CDR1 SGHAT and CDR2 FQDESV (reference sequence). The CDR3 runs 16 residues. Between the trimmed V and J ends, which lost 4 bases and 2 bases, there was a span of 14 bases. The CDR3 loop is CASSSPPGHNTGELFF. DNA for the CDR3: TGTGCCAGCAGCTCCCCCCCGGGACACAACACCGGGGAGCTGTTTTTT.

This clone was found a few times. CDR3 residues: CASSETHGYTF. In nucleotides, the CDR3 is TGCGCCAGCAGTGAGACCCATGGCTACACCTTC. The J gene is TRBJ1-2, the V gene TRBV10-1; D unclear. The CDR3 consists of 11 residues. Trimming took off 2 bases at V and 6 bases at J, with 4 bases between the two ends. Germline V gene data show CDR1 as WNHNN and CDR2 as SYGVQD (reference sequence).

As concerns this clone: Since no conserved phenylalanine or tryptophan closes the CDR3, a read error is the likely cause. This rearrangement joins TRBV6-1 to TRBJ2-4, with D maybe TRBD1 (6 bases). Germline V lookup: CDR1 MNHNS, CDR2 SASEGT. This CDR3 is 14 amino acids long. CDR3 amino acids: CAISRQGSQNIQYI. CDR3 nucleotide sequence: TGTGCCATCAGTCGCCAGGGGAGCCAAAACATTCAGTACATC.

This clone has a count of ten or more. The rearrangement joins TRBV9 to TRBJ1-1; TRBD1 might be the D (5 bases). Trimming took off 0 bases at V and 6 bases at J, with 12 bases between the two ends. The germline V gene has CDR1 SGDLS and CDR2 YYNGEE. The CDR3 totals 14 residues. CDR3 sequence reads: CASSVGQGRAEAFF. The CDR3 DNA reads as TGTGCCAGCAGCGTAGGGCAGGGAAGGGCTGAAGCTTTCTTT.

This clone was observed many times. The rearrangement uses TRBV12-3 or TRBV12-4 and TRBJ2-5; D is unclear. The CDR3 is 14 amino acids. Trimming stripped 1 base from V and 1 base from J, with 7 bases between. The CDR3 region is CASSLGLLQETQYF. The CDR3 bases are TGTGCCAGCAGTTTAGGGCTCCTCCAAGAGACCCAGTACTTC.

This clone ranks as medium-sized. The J gene is TRBJ1-5, the V gene TRBV6-1; D remains ambiguous. The V end lost 2 bases, the J end lost 2 bases, and 10 bases lay between the germline ends. Per germline, CDR1 MNHNS and CDR2 SASEGT. The CDR3 covers 15 residues. CDR3 DNA sequence: TGTGCCAGCAGTGAAAAGGAGGATGGCAATCAGCCCCAGCATTTT. Translating it yields CASSEKEDGNQPQHF.

The chain uses TRBV6-1 and TRBJ2-7; no reliable D call. The V end was cut by 0 bases, the J end by 0 bases, with 9 bases between. The CDR3 length is 15 residues. Germline values: CDR1 MNHNS, CDR2 SASEGT. CDR3 protein: CASSEAPSVSYEQYF. The CDR3 DNA is TGTGCCAGCAGTGAAGCGCCCAGTGTCTCCTACGAGCAGTACTTC.

By share of the sample, this clone is medium-sized. The chain couples TRBV7-3 to TRBJ2-7, with no clear D. The germline V gene has CDR1 SGHTA and CDR2 FQGTGA. This CDR3 has 12 amino acids. V dropped 5 bases and J dropped 4 bases, with 9 bases sitting between them. The CDR3 protein is CASSPDGYEQYF. The CDR3 DNA reads TGTGCCAGCAGCCCGGACGGATACGAGCAGTACTTC.

In this sample, this clone turned up many times. This may be a read error: a much more frequent sequence differs by one nucleotide. This sequence joins TRBV5-1 and TRBJ2-2, with 9 positions matching TRBD1. Germline loops: CDR1 SGHRS, CDR2 YFSETQ. This CDR3 comprises 15 residues. V lost 4 bases, J lost 7 bases, and 8 bases stayed unmatched. CDR3 sequence (DNA): TGCGCCAGCAGCCCCCGGGGACAGGGCGACGGGGAGCTGTTTTTT. Its protein is CASSPRGQGDGELFF.

This CDR3 is CASSSSGTRAFYEQYF. Written as DNA, the CDR3 is TGTGCCAGCAGTTCCTCCGGGACTAGAGCCTTCTACGAGCAGTACTTC. V and J are TRBV28 and TRBJ2-7, with TRBD2 matching 8 bases. The CDR3 is 16 amino acids. The germline V gene encodes CDR1 MDHEN and CDR2 SYDVKM. Trimming removed 4 bases from V and 3 bases from J; junction bases left unmatched: 11.

This clone was picked up a small number of times. The CDR3 does not close with the conserved phenylalanine or tryptophan, likely indicating a read error. The DNA is left out, because the CDR3 cannot be placed on it with certainty; the CDR3 is given as TCRdb lists it. The chain links TRBV25-1 to TRBJ1-1; TRBD1 reflects the table's D call only, with no check against the DNA. Looked up from germline, CDR1 is MGHDK and CDR2 is SYGVNS. The CDR3 length is 16 residues, termini included. This CDR3 is CASSDETGVGGTESFL.

This rearrangement joins TRBV7-8 to TRBJ2-7; D unresolved. The CDR3 length is 15 residues. V lost 1 base and J 3 bases, leaving 13 bases between the germline ends. Germline CDR1 reads SGHVS; CDR2 reads FQNEAQ. For the CDR3, the DNA is TGTGCCAGCAGCTTAGGAGACGGACGGGTCTACGAGCAGTACTTC. Its protein is CASSLGDGRVYEQYF.

This chain joins TRBV20-1 and TRBJ2-7; D possibly uses TRBD1 or TRBD2 (6 bases each). The V end was cut by 6 bases, the J end by 4 bases, with 16 bases between. The germline gives CDR1 DFQATT, CDR2 SNEGSKA (reference sequence). The CDR3 has 13 residues. The chain's CDR3 is CSAGGSTGYEQYF. As DNA, the CDR3 is TGCAGTGCAGGGGGGTCAACTGGGTACGAGCAGTACTTC.

The table lists this clone with many counts. V and J are TRBV4-1 and TRBJ1-4; D is unresolved. With 1 base removed from V and 0 bases from J, the gap between germline ends came to 9 bases. The CDR3 length is 16 residues. Germline CDR1 and CDR2: MGHRA and YSYEKL. The CDR3 DNA sequence: TGCGCCAGCAGCCAAGGCCTTCGTGCAACTAATGAAAAACTGTTTTTT. This gives the protein CASSQGLRATNEKLFF.

This chain connects TRBV9 to TRBJ2-3; 11 bases are a match to TRBD2. This CDR3 has 15 residues. CDR1 is SGDLS and CDR2 is YYNGEE in the germline V gene. With V trimmed by 3 bases and J by 6 bases, 6 bases remained unmatched. The CDR3 is CASSAIAGGLDTQYF. The CDR3 nucleotides are TGTGCCAGCAGCGCAATAGCGGGAGGGCTGGATACGCAGTATTTT.